This is a list of T cell receptor beta chains from one sample in a study of blood T cell repertoires in COVID-19. Some clones are missing from TCRdb's copy, which holds only in-frame ones; the method was immunoSEQ multiplex PCR. This sample carries about 230,000 clones, over 75% of them seen once, and the ten largest clones take approximately 7.9%. Sequenced material: peripheral blood. Receptors originate from a woman of 80 years or more with acute or convalescent COVID-19. The CDR3 runs from the conserved cysteine through the conserved F or W. D genes are given only for firm matches. Some rows have no size entry. The others give once, few or many, or a class for an expanded clone.

clone_size	cdr3_length	v_call	d_call	j_call	cdr3_aa	cdr3_nt
-	15	TRBV11-2	TRBD2	TRBJ2-5	CASSFASGAQETQYF	TGTGCCAGCAGCTTTGCTAGCGGGGCACAAGAGACCCAGTACTTC
-	14	TRBV5-5	TRBD1	TRBJ2-3	CASSMGQGADTQYF	TGTGCCAGCAGCATGGGCCAGGGGGCAGATACGCAGTATTTT
-	15	TRBV19	TRBD1	TRBJ1-1	CASSTGQGGQTEAFF	TGTGCCAGTAGTACGGGACAGGGGGGGCAAACTGAAGCTTTCTTT
-	12	TRBV29-1	-	TRBJ2-1	CSVLRVYNEQFF	TGCAGCGTTCTACGGGTCTACAATGAGCAGTTCTTC
-	17	TRBV11-3	TRBD2	TRBJ2-1	CASSLDSGLAGVDEQFF	TGTGCCAGCAGCTTAGATTCCGGACTAGCGGGTGTGGATGAGCAGTTCTTC
few	17	TRBV3-1/TRBV3-2	TRBD1	TRBJ1-2	CASSQSGTVRLVYGYTF	TGTGCCAGCAGCCAATCGGGGACAGTGCGATTGGTCTATGGCTACACCTTC
few	17	TRBV7-3	TRBD2	TRBJ2-1	CASSLTGLAGSYNEQFF	TGTGCCAGCAGCTTAACCGGGCTAGCGGGCTCCTACAATGAGCAGTTCTTC
once	16	TRBV11-1	-	TRBJ2-3	CASSLVMEIGPDTQYF	TGTGCCAGCAGCTTAGTTATGGAGATCGGCCCAGATACGCAGTATTTT
-	15	TRBV28	-	TRBJ1-5	CASSPLNSGNQPQHF	TGTGCCAGCAGTCCCCTCAATTCGGGCAATCAGCCCCAGCATTTT
-	15	TRBV7-3	TRBD1	TRBJ1-1	CASSLRHGTVTEAFF	TGTGCCAGCAGCTTAAGGCACGGGACAGTCACTGAAGCTTTCTTT
once	14	TRBV25-1	TRBD1	TRBJ1-5	CASSRTGSNQPQHF	TGTGCCAGCAGTAGGACAGGGTCTAATCAGCCCCAGCATTTT
-	15	TRBV19	TRBD2	TRBJ2-3	CASSEAGGFTDTQYF	TGTGCCAGTAGTGAGGCGGGGGGGTTCACAGATACGCAGTATTTT
-	12	TRBV11-2	-	TRBJ1-1	CASSRVNTEAFF	TGTGCCAGCAGCCGGGTGAACACTGAAGCTTTCTTT
-	14	TRBV6-5	-	TRBJ1-1	CASSSPEVDTEAFF	TGTGCCAGCAGTTCGCCAGAAGTGGACACTGAAGCTTTCTTT
-	13	TRBV28	-	TRBJ1-6	CASTNSYNSPLHF	TGTGCCAGCACAAATTCCTATAATTCACCCCTCCACTTT
once	16	TRBV11-2	TRBD1	TRBJ1-6	CASSWDRASGNSPLHF	TGTGCCAGCAGCTGGGACAGGGCTTCGGGAAATTCACCCCTCCACTTT
-	16	TRBV9	-	TRBJ1-4	CASSPNVGGANEKLFF	TGTGCCAGCAGCCCGAATGTAGGGGGAGCTAATGAAAAACTGTTTTTT
-	14	TRBV5-1	-	TRBJ2-1	CASSLEVGYNEQFF	TGCGCCAGCAGCTTGGAGGTCGGGTACAATGAGCAGTTCTTC
few	13	TRBV5-4	-	TRBJ2-5	CASSLVDRETQYF	TGTGCCAGCAGCTTGGTAGATCGAGAGACCCAGTACTTC
-	12	TRBV29-1	-	TRBJ1-1	CSVEVRNTEAFF	TGCAGCGTTGAGGTGCGGAACACTGAAGCTTTCTTT